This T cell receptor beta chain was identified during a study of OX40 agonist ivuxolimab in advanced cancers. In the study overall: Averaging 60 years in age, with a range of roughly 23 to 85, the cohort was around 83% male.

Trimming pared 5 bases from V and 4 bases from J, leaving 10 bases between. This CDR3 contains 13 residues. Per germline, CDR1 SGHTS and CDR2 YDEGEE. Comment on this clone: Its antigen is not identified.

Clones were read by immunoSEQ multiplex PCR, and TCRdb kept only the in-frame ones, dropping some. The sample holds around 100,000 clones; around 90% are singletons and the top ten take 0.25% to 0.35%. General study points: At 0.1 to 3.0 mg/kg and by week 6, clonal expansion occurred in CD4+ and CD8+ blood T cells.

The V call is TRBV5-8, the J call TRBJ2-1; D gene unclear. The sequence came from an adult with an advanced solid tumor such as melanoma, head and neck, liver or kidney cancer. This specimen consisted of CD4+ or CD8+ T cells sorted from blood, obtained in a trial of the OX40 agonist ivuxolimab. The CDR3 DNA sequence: TGTGCCAGCAGAATTAACGGGTACAATGAGCAGTTCTTC. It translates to CASRINGYNEQFF.